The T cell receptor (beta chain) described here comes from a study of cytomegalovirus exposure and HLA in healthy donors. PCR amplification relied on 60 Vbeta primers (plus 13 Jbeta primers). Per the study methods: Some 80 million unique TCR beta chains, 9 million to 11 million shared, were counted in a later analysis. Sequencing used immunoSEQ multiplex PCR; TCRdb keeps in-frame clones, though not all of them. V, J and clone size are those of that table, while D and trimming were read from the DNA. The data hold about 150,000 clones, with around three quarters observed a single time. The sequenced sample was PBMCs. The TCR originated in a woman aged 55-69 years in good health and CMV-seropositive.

CDR3 bases: TGTGCCAGCAAGGAGAACAGGGGGGATTCCTACGAGCAGTACTTC. Translated: CASKENRGDSYEQYF. The chain joins TRBV2 to TRBJ2-7; the match to TRBD1 covers 8 bases. From germline, CDR1 is SNHLY and CDR2 FYNNEI. The CDR3 length is 15 residues. The V gene end was trimmed by 7 bases and the J gene end by 1 base; junction bases not matched to a gene: 9.